The sequence of this T cell receptor beta chain was determined in a study of T cells in Graves' hyperthyroidism and ophthalmopathy. Findings of the study overall: Blood also held most thyroid clonotypes expanded beyond 0.001.

In its sample, this clonotype was seen many times. The antigen is undetermined. There were TCR beta CDR3 regions amplified from RNA transcripts. The study used the HTBI primer set for a first-round RT-PCR of the TCR CDR3. In TCRdb, the multiplex PCR reads were re-called with MiXCR into one record per CDR3 protein. The sample records approximately 98,000 distinct CDR3 sequences, about 40% being singletons. The length of the CDR3 is 13 residues. Trimming removed 4 bases at V and 3 bases at J, with 11 bases between. Germline CDR1 is SGHRS and CDR2 is YFSETQ. The specimen sequenced was peripheral blood or thyroid tissue (not recorded which). This rearrangement joins TRBV5-1 to TRBJ2-7, with TRBD1 as a possible D gene (6 bases). The source is a woman aged 25 to 39 with Graves' hyperthyroidism. The DNA of the CDR3 is TGCGCCAGCAGCCTCCGGGACAACTACGAGCAGTACTTC. Translated, it gives CASSLRDNYEQYF.